This TCR beta chain was observed in a study of blood T cell repertoires in COVID-19. Study-wide context: COVID-19 samples collected from the United States, Italy and Spain covered acute and convalescent phases. From T cells, B-cell-depleted T cells, or PBMCs came the material, which was cDNA or gDNA.

The authors' processing: Reference gene primer amplification gave estimated nucleated cell counts. This table comes from immunoSEQ multiplex PCR, and its TCRdb copy is limited to in-frame clones, with some not included. V and J calls and clone size are those listed in that table; D and trimming were worked out from the DNA. The table lists 210,000 or so clones, 70% to 90% of them singletons, with roughly 5.3% in the top ten. The V end was cut by 7 bases, the J end by 3 bases, with 15 bases between. The CDR3 sequence is 13 residues long. CDR1 is SQVTM, CDR2 ANQGSEA, per germline. The TCR sequence derives from an older woman with active or convalescent COVID-19. The gene calls are TRBV29-1 and TRBJ1-1; D uncertain. The sample taken for sequencing was peripheral blood. CDR3 sequence: CSAERSQHTEAFF. The DNA for the CDR3 is TGCAGCGCAGAAAGATCACAGCACACTGAAGCTTTCTTT. Full variable domain (rest looked up from reference TRBV29-1 and TRBJ1-1): SAVISQKPSRDICQRGTSLTIQCQVDSQVTMMFWYRQQPGQSLTLIATANQGSEATYESGFVIDKFPISRPNLTFSTLTVSNMSPEDSSIYLCSAERSQHTEAFFGQGTRLTVV.